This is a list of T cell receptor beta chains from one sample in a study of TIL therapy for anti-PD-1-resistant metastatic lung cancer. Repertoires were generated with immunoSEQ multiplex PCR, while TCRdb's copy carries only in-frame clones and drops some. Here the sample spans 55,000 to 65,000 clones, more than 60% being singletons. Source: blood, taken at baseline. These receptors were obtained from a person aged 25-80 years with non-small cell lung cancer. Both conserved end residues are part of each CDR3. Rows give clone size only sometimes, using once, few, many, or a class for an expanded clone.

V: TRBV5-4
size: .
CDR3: CASSLETGSFYEQYF

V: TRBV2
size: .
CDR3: CASSAQTGIAETQYF

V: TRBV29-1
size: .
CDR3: CSVEGIERETQYF

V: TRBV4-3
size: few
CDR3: CASSRAFSGTYNEQFF

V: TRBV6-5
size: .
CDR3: CASSPFSGDKEQFF

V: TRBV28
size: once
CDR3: CAIERAANTGELFF

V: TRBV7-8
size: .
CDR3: CASSLARWGSGEQYF

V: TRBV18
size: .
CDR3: CASSPRTGGDETQYF

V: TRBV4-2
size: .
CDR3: CASSPSGTSLGEQYF

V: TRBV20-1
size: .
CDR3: CSARGGFRQYF

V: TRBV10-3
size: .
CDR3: CAISPELVRDEQFF

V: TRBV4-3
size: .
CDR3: CASSRQTSQFSYNSPLHF

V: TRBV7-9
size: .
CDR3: CASSRWMDRTTNEKQFF

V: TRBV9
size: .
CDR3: CASSALPTGTGELFF

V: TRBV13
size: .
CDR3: CASSLVRGLAGPSGYEQYF

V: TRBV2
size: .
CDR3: CASNENTEAFF

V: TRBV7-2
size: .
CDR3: CASSLVSGDPYEQYF

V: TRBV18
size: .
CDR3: CASSPPVREYTEAFF

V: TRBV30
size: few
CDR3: CAWSPLSGKSREQYF

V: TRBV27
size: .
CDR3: CASSQESGWNYNEQFF

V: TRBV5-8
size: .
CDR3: CASSFGSYNSPLHF

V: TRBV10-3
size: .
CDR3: CAISDLSSYEQYF

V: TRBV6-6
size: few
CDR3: CASSYRESGGYTF

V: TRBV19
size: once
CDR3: CASSMGRGGNEQFF

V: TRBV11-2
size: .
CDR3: CASSLILENGANVLTF

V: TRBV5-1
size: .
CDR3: CASSSGLNYEQYF

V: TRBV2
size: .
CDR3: CASSEALLRVSAFF

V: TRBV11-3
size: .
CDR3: CASSRGQANSYEQYF

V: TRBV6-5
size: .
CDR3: CASRTGENSPLHF

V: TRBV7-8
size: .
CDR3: CASSLGGRGPYEQYF

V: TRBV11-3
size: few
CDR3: CASSLDLRDKVTYEQYF

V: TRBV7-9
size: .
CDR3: CASSSPLWGANEQFF

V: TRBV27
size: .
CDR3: CASSSGAEAFF

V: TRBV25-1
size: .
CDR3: CASTNPGTVSAFF

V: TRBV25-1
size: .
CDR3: CASSARTGRDTEAFF

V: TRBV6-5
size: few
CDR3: CASSLGAPNYGYTF

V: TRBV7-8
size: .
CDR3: CASSHRQGEQYF

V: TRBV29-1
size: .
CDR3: CSVVGGQYEQYF

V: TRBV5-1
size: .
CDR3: CASSLQPTSSYNEQFF

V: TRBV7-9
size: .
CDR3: CASRIGTTGSPTDTQYF

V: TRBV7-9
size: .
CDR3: CASSPQRDTQYF

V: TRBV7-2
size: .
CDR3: CASSFRDRNEKLFF

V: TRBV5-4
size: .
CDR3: CASSLGLIYTDTQYF

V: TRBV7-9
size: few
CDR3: CASSWGTGNQPQHF

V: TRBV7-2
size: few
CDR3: CASSLELGDTQYF